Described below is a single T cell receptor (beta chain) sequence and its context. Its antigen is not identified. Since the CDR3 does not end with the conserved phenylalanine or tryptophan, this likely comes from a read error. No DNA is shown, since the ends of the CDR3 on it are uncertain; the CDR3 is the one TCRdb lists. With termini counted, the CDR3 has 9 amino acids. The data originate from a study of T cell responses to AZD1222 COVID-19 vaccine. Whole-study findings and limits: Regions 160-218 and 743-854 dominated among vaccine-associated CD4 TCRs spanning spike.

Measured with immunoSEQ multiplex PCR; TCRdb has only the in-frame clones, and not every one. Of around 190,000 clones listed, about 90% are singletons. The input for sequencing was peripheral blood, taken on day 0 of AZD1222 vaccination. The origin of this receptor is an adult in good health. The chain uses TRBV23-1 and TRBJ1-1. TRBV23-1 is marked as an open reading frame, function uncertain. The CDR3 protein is CASNSPRES.